The clone carrying this T cell receptor (beta chain) turned up a few times. Its antigen is currently unknown. TCRdb's copy holds only in-frame clones and misses some; the assay was immunoSEQ multiplex PCR. The data hold some 150,000 clones, with about 92% observed a single time. The data belong to a study of T cell responses to AZD1222 COVID-19 vaccine. CDR3 length equals 17 residues. Study outcomes and limitations: Elevations in Spike-specific TCR breadth and depth followed administration of two AZD1222 doses.

This sequence was found in an adult in good health. Sequencing used peripheral blood, obtained on day 0 of AZD1222 vaccination. This rearrangement joins TRBV21-1 to TRBJ2-5; the tabulated D call, TRBD2, remains unverified against the DNA. TRBV21-1 is annotated as a pseudogene. The CDR3 loop is CASSKGVGVQSSETQYF. CDR3 bases: TGTGCCAGCAGCAAAGGGGTCGGGGTCCAGAGCTCGGAGACCCAGTACTTC.